This TCR beta chain is drawn from a study of blood T cell repertoires in COVID-19. The V and J ends lost 5 bases and 0 bases respectively, with 11 bases between them. Germline lookup yields CDR1 MNHEY and CDR2 SMNVEV (reference sequence). The CDR3 consists of 14 residues. In the source study's methods: Quantification of nucleated cells was approximated via reference gene primer amplification. TCRdb's table, derived via immunoSEQ multiplex PCR, lists solely in-frame clones and lacks some. That table supplies the V and J calls and clone size; D and trimming were determined from the DNA. This table has 50,000 to 65,000 clones, approximately 88% appearing once.

The chain joins TRBV27 to TRBJ2-7, with a possible D match to TRBD2 (5 bases). The clonotype was recovered from a man aged 60 to 75 with COVID-19, enrolled during active disease. Sequencing used peripheral blood. In nucleotides, the CDR3 is TGTGCCAGCAGTCCCTCCGGGGACTCCTACGAGCAGTACTTC. Its protein product is CASSPSGDSYEQYF.